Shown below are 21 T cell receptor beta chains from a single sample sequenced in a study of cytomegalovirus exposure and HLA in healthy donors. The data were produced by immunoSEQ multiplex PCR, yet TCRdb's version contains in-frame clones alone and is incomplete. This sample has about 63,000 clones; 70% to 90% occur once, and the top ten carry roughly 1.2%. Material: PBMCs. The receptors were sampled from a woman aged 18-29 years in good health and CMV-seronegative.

CDR3 sequence: CASSFSLSRGQETQYF. CDR3 DNA: TGTGCCAGCAGTTTCTCCCTGAGCAGGGGGCAAGAGACCCAGTACTTC. The rearrangement uses TRBV28 and TRBJ2-5; 7 bases map to TRBD1. CDR1 is MDHEN, CDR2 SYDVKM, per germline. The CDR3 loop spans 16 amino acids. The V segment lost 3 bases and the J segment 2 bases; nucleotides outside the gene matches: 9.

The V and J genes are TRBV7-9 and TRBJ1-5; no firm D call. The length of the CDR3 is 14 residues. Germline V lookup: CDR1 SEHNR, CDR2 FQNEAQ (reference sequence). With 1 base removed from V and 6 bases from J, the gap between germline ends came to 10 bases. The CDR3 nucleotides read TGTGCCAGCAGCTTAGGCGGCCTAGGTCAGCCCCAGCATTTT. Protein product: CASSLGGLGQPQHF.

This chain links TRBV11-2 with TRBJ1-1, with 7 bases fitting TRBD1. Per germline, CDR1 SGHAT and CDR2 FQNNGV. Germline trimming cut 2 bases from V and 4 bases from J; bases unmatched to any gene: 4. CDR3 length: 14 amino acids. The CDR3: CASSLTNRGTEAFF. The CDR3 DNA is TGTGCCAGCAGCTTAACAAACAGGGGCACTGAAGCTTTCTTT.

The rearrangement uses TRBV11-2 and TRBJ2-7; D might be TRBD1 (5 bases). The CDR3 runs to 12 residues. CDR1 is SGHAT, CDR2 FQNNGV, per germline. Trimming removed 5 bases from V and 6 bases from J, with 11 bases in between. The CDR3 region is CASSIGHLEQYF. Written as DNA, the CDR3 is TGTGCCAGCAGCATAGGACATCTCGAGCAGTACTTC. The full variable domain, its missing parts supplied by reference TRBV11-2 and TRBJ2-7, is EAGVAQSPRYKIIEKRQSVAFWCNPISGHATLYWYQQILGQGPKLLIQFQNNGVVDDSQLPKDRFSAERLKGVDSTLKIQPAKLEDSAVYLCASSIGHLEQYFGPGTRLTVT.

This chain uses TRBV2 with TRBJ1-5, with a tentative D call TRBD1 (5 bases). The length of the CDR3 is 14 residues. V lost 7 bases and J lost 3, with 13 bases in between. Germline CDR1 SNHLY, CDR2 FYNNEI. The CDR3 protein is CASTGGAVNQPQHF. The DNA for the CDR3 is TGTGCCAGCACAGGCGGGGCTGTCAATCAGCCCCAGCATTTT.

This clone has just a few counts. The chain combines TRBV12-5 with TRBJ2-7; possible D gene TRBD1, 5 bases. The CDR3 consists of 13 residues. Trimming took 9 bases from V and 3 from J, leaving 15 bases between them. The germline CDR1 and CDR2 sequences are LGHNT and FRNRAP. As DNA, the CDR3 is TGTGCTAGGAACGTCAGGGCTAACTACGAGCAGTACTTC. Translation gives CARNVRANYEQYF.

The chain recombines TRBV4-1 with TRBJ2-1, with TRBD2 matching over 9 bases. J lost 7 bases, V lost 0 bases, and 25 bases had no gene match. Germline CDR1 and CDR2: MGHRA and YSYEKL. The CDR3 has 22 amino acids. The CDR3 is CASSQERAIRGTAGGLWNEQFF. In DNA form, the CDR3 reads TGCGCCAGCAGCCAAGAACGTGCGATAAGGGGCACAGCGGGGGGCCTATGGAATGAGCAGTTCTTC.

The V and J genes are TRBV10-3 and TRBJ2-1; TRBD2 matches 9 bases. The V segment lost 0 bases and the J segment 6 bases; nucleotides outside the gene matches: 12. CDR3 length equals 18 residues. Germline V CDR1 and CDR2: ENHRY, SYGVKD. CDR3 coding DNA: TGTGCCATCAGTGAGTCCGGAATCCCGGGACTAGCCGGCAATGAGCAGTTCTTC. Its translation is CAISESGIPGLAGNEQFF.

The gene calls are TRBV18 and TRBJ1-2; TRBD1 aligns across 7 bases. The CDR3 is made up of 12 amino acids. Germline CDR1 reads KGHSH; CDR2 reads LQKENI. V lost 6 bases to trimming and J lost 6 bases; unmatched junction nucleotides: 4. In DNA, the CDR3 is TGTGCCAGCTCCCCCACAGGGGATGGCTACACCTTC. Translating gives CASSPTGDGYTF.

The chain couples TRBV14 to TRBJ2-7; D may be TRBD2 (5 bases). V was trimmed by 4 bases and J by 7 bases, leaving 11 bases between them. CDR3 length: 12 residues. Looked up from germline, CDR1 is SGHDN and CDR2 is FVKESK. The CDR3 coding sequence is TGTGCCAGCAGCCCTCTCCCGGGGGAGCAGTACTTC. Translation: CASSPLPGEQYF.

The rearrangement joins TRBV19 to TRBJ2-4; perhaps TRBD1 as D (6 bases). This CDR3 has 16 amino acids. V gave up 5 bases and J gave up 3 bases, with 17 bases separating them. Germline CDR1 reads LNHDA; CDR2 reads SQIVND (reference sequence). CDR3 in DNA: TGTGCCAGTAGTGAGGCGTCAGGGGACGTCAAAAACATTCAGTACTTC. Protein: CASSEASGDVKNIQYF.

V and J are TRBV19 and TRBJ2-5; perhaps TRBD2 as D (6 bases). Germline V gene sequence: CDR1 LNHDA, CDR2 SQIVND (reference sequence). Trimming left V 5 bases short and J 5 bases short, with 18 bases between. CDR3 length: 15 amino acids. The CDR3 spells CASSYSSGGAETQYF. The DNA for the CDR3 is TGTGCCAGTAGTTATTCGAGCGGAGGGGCTGAGACCCAGTACTTC. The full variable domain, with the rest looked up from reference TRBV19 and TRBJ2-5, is DGGITQSPKYLFRKEGQNVTLSCEQNLNHDAMYWYRQDPGQGLRLIYYSQIVNDFQKGDIAEGYSVSREKKESFPLTVTSAQKNPTAFYLCASSYSSGGAETQYFGPGTRLLVL.

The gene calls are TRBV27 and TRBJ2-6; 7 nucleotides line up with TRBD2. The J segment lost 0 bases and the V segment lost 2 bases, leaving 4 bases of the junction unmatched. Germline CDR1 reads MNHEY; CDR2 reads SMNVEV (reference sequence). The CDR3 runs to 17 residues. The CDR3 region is CASSLMGGFSGANVLTF. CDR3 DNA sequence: TGTGCCAGCAGTTTAATGGGAGGGTTCTCTGGGGCCAACGTCCTGACTTTC.

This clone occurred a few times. The CDR3 DNA sequence: TGCGCCAGCAGCTTGGCGACAGGTTACACCGGGGAGCTGTTTTTT. This encodes CASSLATGYTGELFF. The gene calls are TRBV5-1 and TRBJ2-2, with D perhaps TRBD1 (6 bases). The length of the CDR3 is 15 residues. V lost 0 bases, J lost 3 bases, and 9 bases lay in between. Germline assignment: CDR1 SGHRS and CDR2 YFSETQ.

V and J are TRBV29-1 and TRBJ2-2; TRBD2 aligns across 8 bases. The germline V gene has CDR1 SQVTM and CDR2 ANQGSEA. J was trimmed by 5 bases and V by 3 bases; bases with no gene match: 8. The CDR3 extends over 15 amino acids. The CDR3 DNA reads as TGCAGCGTTGAGCGGGCGGGAGGAGGTACCGGGGAGCTGTTTTTT. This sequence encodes CSVERAGGGTGELFF.

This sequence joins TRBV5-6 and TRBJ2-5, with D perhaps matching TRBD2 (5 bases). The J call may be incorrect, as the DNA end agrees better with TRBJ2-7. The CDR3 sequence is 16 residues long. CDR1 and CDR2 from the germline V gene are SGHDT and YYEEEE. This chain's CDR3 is CASSLLLGRNPYEQYF. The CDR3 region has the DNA TGTGCCAGCAGCTTACTACTAGGGCGCAACCCCTACGAGCAGTACTTC.

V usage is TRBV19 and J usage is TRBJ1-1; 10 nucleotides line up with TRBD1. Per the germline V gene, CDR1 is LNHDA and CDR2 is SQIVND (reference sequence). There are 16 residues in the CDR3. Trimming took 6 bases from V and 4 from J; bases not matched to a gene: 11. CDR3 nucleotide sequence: TGTGCCAGTAGCGCTCACCGGGACAGGGGCCCCACTGAAGCTTTCTTT. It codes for CASSAHRDRGPTEAFF.

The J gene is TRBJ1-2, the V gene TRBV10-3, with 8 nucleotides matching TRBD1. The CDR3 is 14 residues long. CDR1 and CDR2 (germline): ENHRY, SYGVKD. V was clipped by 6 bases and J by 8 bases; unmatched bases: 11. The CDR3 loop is CAISESDRGWGYTF. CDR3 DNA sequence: TGTGCCATCAGCGAAAGCGACAGGGGTTGGGGCTACACCTTC.

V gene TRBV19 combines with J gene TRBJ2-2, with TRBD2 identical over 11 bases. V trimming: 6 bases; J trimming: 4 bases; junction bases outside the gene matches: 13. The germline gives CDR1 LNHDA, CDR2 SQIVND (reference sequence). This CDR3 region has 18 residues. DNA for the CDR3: TGTGCCAGTAGGGGCCAGGGGGTCGGACTAGCGGGCACCGGGGAGCTGTTTTTT. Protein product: CASRGQGVGLAGTGELFF.

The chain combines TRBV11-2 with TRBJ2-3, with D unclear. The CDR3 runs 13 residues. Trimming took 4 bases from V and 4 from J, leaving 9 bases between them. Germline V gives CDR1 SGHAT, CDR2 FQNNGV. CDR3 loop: CASSSGPPDTQYF. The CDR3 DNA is TGTGCCAGCAGCTCAGGTCCCCCAGATACGCAGTATTTT.

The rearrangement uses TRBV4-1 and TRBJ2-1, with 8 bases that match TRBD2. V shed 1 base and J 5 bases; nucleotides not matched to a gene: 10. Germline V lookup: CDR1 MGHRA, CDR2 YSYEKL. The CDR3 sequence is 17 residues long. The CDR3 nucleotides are TGCGCCAGCAGCCAAGGTTCCCAGCGGGGGCCCAACAATGAGCAGTTCTTC. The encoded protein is CASSQGSQRGPNNEQFF.